This TCR beta chain was recorded in a study of blood T cell repertoires in COVID-19. At the level of the study: PBMCs, B-cell-depleted T cells, or T cells were the source of the cDNA or gDNA that made up the material.

The sample holds a few counts of this clone. TCRdb's copy holds only in-frame clones and misses some; the assay was immunoSEQ multiplex PCR. The profile shows 400,000 or so clones, 70% to 90% of them singletons. The CDR3 runs 16 residues. Trimming took 1 base from V and 9 from J, leaving 19 bases between them. Germline V gene data show CDR1 as SGHVS and CDR2 as FQNEAQ. The rearrangement uses TRBV7-8 and TRBJ2-1; tentatively, D is TRBD2 (5 bases). This sequence was found in a man aged 18 to 30 with COVID-19, enrolled during active disease. The sample comprised peripheral blood. CDR3 amino acids: CASSLGRLAVRGEQFF. Here the CDR3 DNA reads TGTGCCAGCAGCTTAGGGCGGCTAGCAGTAAGAGGTGAGCAGTTCTTC.